The 29 T cell receptor beta chains listed next were all sequenced from one sample in a study of blood T cells in healthy people across ages. A sample-barcoded 5' primer and a J-beta primer mix were used in a second PCR of roughly 6 to 11 cycles. TCRdb used MiXCR to reprocess the 5' RACE reads, holding one entry per CDR3 protein. Of some 850,000 distinct CDR3 sequences in the sample, around 24% were seen once. This sample was also put to use in a study of T cells of mothers and their children.

The sample was blood. These receptor sequences come from a boy aged 10-17 years in good health.

Only one count was recorded for this clonotype. The chain recombines TRBV12-3 or TRBV12-4 with TRBJ1-3; D is perhaps TRBD1 (5 bases). The ends were cut back, 8 bases at V and 2 bases at J, with 13 bases in the middle. The CDR3 covers 14 residues. Here the CDR3 DNA reads TGTGCCAGCGTCAGTTTCAGGGCTGGAAACACCATATATTTT. Residues: CASVSFRAGNTIYF.

This chain links TRBV10-3 with TRBJ1-1, with D perhaps TRBD1 (5 bases). V gave up 6 bases and J gave up 3 bases, with 8 bases separating them. This CDR3 has 12 amino acids. From germline, CDR1 is ENHRY and CDR2 SYGVKD. CDR3 in DNA: TGTGCCATCAGCCAGGGAGACACTGAAGCTTTCTTT. As protein: CAISQGDTEAFF.

Of note for this clonotype: One end of the junction fails to match germline, which may point to a read error. The V and J genes are TRBV25-1 and TRBJ1-2; D gene ambiguous. The germline V gene has CDR1 MGHDK and CDR2 SYGVNS. This CDR3 comprises 13 residues. The CDR3 protein is CVSSDSEFYGYTF. DNA for the CDR3: TGTGTCAGCAGTGACTCAGAGTTCTATGGCTACACCTTC.

This clonotype came up a few times. The rearrangement joins TRBV6-5 to TRBJ2-6; D not certain. This CDR3 spans 13 amino acids. The V and J ends lost 3 bases and 2 bases respectively, with 2 bases between them. Germline V gives CDR1 MNHEY, CDR2 SVGAGI. CDR3: CASSYTGANVLTF. CDR3 bases: TGTGCCAGCAGTTATACTGGGGCCAACGTCCTGACTTTC.

This clonotype has more than one count but fewer than ten. The chain has TRBV12-3 or TRBV12-4 and TRBJ1-1; maybe TRBD1 (5 bases). Deletions cut 5 bases from V and 7 bases from J, with 11 bases between. The length of the CDR3 is 12 residues. CDR3 loop: CASSLGLGEAFF. The CDR3 bases are TGTGCCAGCAGTCTGGGACTGGGTGAAGCTTTCTTT.

This chain connects TRBV2 to TRBJ1-5; a weak D match, TRBD1 (5 bases). Trimming cost V 7 bases and J 3 bases, with 13 bases left between them. The germline CDR1 and CDR2 sequences are SNHLY and FYNNEI. The CDR3 has 14 amino acids. CDR3 region: CASTQTAYNQPQHF. In DNA form, the CDR3 reads TGTGCCAGCACCCAGACAGCTTACAATCAGCCCCAGCATTTT.

This CDR3 reads CASIQTQYF. The CDR3 nucleotides read TGTGCCAGCATACAGACCCAGTACTTC. The rearrangement links TRBV6-1 to TRBJ2-5, with unresolved D. The CDR3 length is 9 residues. Germline CDR1 and CDR2: MNHNS and SASEGT. With 7 bases removed from V and 6 bases from J, the gap between germline ends came to 3 bases.

V usage is TRBV5-1 and J usage is TRBJ2-2; a possible D gene is TRBD2 (6 bases). The CDR3 totals 17 residues. The germline CDR1 and CDR2 sequences are SGHRS and YFSETQ. V lost 4 bases and J 4 bases, leaving 20 bases between the germline ends. The chain's CDR3 is CASSAPRTGVSTGELFF. In DNA form, the CDR3 reads TGCGCCAGCAGCGCGCCGCGGACGGGAGTTAGCACCGGGGAGCTGTTTTTT.

In this sample, this clonotype turned up a few times. The gene calls are TRBV2 and TRBJ2-5; D unresolved. The tail of the sequence fits TRBJ2-7 better, so the J call may be wrong. Germline values: CDR1 SNHLY, CDR2 FYNNEI. This CDR3 region has 13 residues. The CDR3 reads CASSERLAYEQYF. In DNA form, the CDR3 reads TGTGCCAGCAGTGAAAGGCTAGCCTACGAGCAGTACTTC.

The chain uses TRBV7-9 and TRBJ2-6, with D possibly being TRBD2 (5 bases). Germline V gene sequence: CDR1 SEHNR, CDR2 FQNEAQ (reference sequence). V was cut by 3 bases and J by 4 bases, with 16 bases left in between. There are 17 residues in the CDR3. The chain's CDR3 is CASSFTDGEPGANVLTF. The CDR3 bases are TGTGCCAGCAGCTTTACCGATGGGGAGCCCGGGGCCAACGTCCTGACTTTC.

This clonotype was found a few times. V is TRBV7-9 and J is TRBJ1-5; the D is unclear. This CDR3 spans 13 amino acids. Germline V lookup: CDR1 SEHNR, CDR2 FQNEAQ (reference sequence). Deletions cut 3 bases from V and 7 bases from J, with 10 bases between. The CDR3 spells CASSFGPRQPQHF. The DNA of the CDR3 is TGTGCCAGCAGCTTTGGACCCAGACAGCCCCAGCATTTT.

Ten or more counts support this clonotype. This chain links TRBV20-1 with TRBJ2-5, with TRBD1 identical over 8 bases. The CDR3 loop spans 15 amino acids. Germline CDR1 reads DFQATT; CDR2 reads SNEGSKA (reference sequence). V lost 0 bases and J lost 5; bases outside the gene matches: 8. The CDR3 protein is CSARDSGQDVETQYF. CDR3 coding DNA: TGCAGTGCTAGAGACTCGGGACAGGACGTGGAGACCCAGTACTTC.

This clonotype was seen a single time. The gene calls are TRBV7-9 and TRBJ1-2; D ambiguous. Germline V gene lookup returns CDR1 SEHNR and CDR2 FQNEAQ (reference sequence). Trimming shortened V by 1 base and J by 4 bases, and 10 bases separated the two germline ends. This CDR3 contains 14 residues. This chain's CDR3 is CASSLEILGYGYTF. The CDR3 DNA follows: TGTGCCAGCAGCTTAGAAATTCTGGGCTATGGCTACACCTTC.

As to this clonotype: This could be a read error, since a much larger clone is one nucleotide away. The chain is built from TRBV5-1 and TRBJ2-6; D is perhaps TRBD1 (5 bases). The CDR3 extends over 15 amino acids. CDR1 is SGHRS, CDR2 YFSETQ, per germline. Here the CDR3 reads CASSSYASGANVPTF. The DNA for the CDR3 is TGCGCCAGCAGCTCCTATGCCTCTGGGGCCAACGTCCCGACTTTC. The whole variable domain, remainder taken from reference TRBV5-1 and TRBJ2-6, is KAGVTQTPRYLIKTRGQQVTLSCSPISGHRSVSWYQQTPGQGLQFLFEYFSETQRNKGNFPGRFSGRQFSNSRSEMNVSTLELGDSALYLCASSSYASGANVPTFGAGSRLTVL.

The rearrangement joins TRBV6-5 to TRBJ2-7; D is uncertain. V dropped 5 bases and J dropped 5 bases, with 16 bases sitting between them. This CDR3 contains 14 residues. The germline V gene encodes CDR1 MNHEY and CDR2 SVGAGI. In DNA form, the CDR3 reads TGTGCCAGCAGTAGTACGGCTCAGGTCGACGAGCAGTACTTC. Protein: CASSSTAQVDEQYF.

This chain's CDR3 is CASSFWGGRETQYF. The CDR3 nucleotides read TGTGCCAGCAGCTTCTGGGGGGGCCGAGAGACCCAGTACTTC. The chain is built from TRBV7-3 and TRBJ2-5, with D possibly being TRBD2 (7 bases). The CDR3 runs 14 residues. CDR1 and CDR2 from the germline V gene are SGHTA and FQGTGA. Trimming removed 3 bases from V and 4 bases from J, with 12 bases in between.

The genes are TRBV5-6 and TRBJ2-6; D is unclear. Germline-derived CDR1 and CDR2 are SGHDT and YYEEEE. The V and J ends lost 1 base and 2 bases respectively, with 7 bases between them. This CDR3 comprises 15 residues. The DNA for the CDR3 is TGTGCCAGCAGCTTGTTCCCTGCTGGGGCCAACGTCCTGACTTTC. The encoded protein is CASSLFPAGANVLTF.

This clonotype turned up a few times. The chain joins TRBV2 to TRBJ2-1; 8 bases map to TRBD2. CDR3 length: 15 amino acids. V shed 5 bases and J 5 bases; nucleotides not matched to a gene: 8. Germline CDR1 and CDR2: SNHLY and FYNNEI. CDR3 region: CASSQDWRGDNEQFF. In DNA, the CDR3 is TGTGCCAGCAGTCAAGACTGGCGGGGGGACAATGAGCAGTTCTTC.

The chain couples TRBV6-4 to TRBJ2-1; the match to TRBD2 covers 9 bases. The CDR3 length is 15 residues. Germline CDR1 reads MRHNA; CDR2 reads SNTAGT. Trimming removed 3 bases from V and 7 bases from J; junction bases left unmatched: 7. CDR3 DNA: TGTGCCAGCAGTGAGGAAGCGGGGGGCGGGAATGAGCAGTTCTTC. As protein: CASSEEAGGGNEQFF.

The genes are TRBV5-1 and TRBJ2-5; TRBD1 matches 7 bases. The J call is in doubt because the DNA end fits TRBJ2-1 better. The CDR3 length is 12 residues. From germline, CDR1 is SGHRS and CDR2 YFSETQ. The CDR3 DNA follows: TGCGCCAGCAGCTCCGGGACAGTCAAGCAGTTCTTC. Protein: CASSSGTVKQFF.

This chain connects TRBV20-1 to TRBJ2-1, with D maybe TRBD2 (7 bases). The germline CDR1 and CDR2 sequences are DFQATT and SNEGSKA (reference sequence). The CDR3 has 19 amino acids. Deletions cut 6 bases from V and 2 bases from J, with 29 bases between. The DNA for the CDR3 is TGCAGTGCGAGTAGGGGGGGTGTTCTTGGTAGCGGCACCTACAATGAGCAGTTCTTC. Translating gives CSASRGGVLGSGTYNEQFF.

The chain's CDR3 is CASSLRALGGETQYF. Here the CDR3 DNA reads TGTGCCAGCAGCCTCAGAGCCTTAGGCGGGGAGACCCAGTACTTC. The gene calls are TRBV5-6 and TRBJ2-5, with D possibly TRBD2 on 5 matching bases. The CDR3 extends over 15 amino acids. Germline loops: CDR1 SGHDT, CDR2 YYEEEE. The V end was cut by 4 bases, the J end by 5 bases, with 18 bases between.

Only a few counts were recorded for this clonotype. J is TRBJ1-2 and V is TRBV29-1, with 10 bases fitting TRBD1. The CDR3 length is 15 residues. Germline CDR1 and CDR2: SQVTM and ANQGSEA. After removal of 1 base from V and 6 bases from J, the junction contained 8 bases not matched to a gene. The CDR3 protein is CSVEGDRGRGDGYTF. The CDR3 region has the DNA TGCAGCGTTGAAGGTGACAGGGGGCGAGGGGATGGCTACACCTTC.

The sample holds a few counts of this clonotype. Sequence at one end of the junction differs from germline and may be a read error. The rearrangement uses TRBV12-3 or TRBV12-4 and TRBJ1-1; no definite D call. The CDR3 has 13 residues. The CDR3 region has the DNA TGTGCCAGCGGTTTCGATAAGAACACTGAAGCTTTCTTT. Translated: CASGFDKNTEAFF.

J is TRBJ2-2 and V is TRBV19, with 11 bases fitting TRBD2. Germline CDR1 and CDR2: LNHDA and SQIVND (reference sequence). This CDR3 is 15 amino acids long. V was pared by 9 bases and J by 5 bases, with 8 bases of the junction left unmatched. The CDR3 region has the DNA TGTGCCAGCAGACTGGGACTAGCGGATACCGGGGAGCTGTTTTTT. It yields the protein CASRLGLADTGELFF.

The chain combines TRBV3-1 with TRBJ2-5; D possibly corresponds to TRBD1 (6 bases). The DNA end favors TRBJ2-7, so the J call may be wrong. This CDR3 region has 15 residues. Germline V gene data show CDR1 as LGHDT and CDR2 as YNNKEL (reference sequence). CDR3 loop: CASSQGSETGYEQYF. The CDR3 region has the DNA TGTGCCAGCAGCCAAGGAAGCGAAACAGGGTACGAGCAGTACTTC.

V gene TRBV3-1 combines with J gene TRBJ2-5; D is perhaps TRBD2 (5 bases). Germline loops: CDR1 LGHDT, CDR2 YNNKEL (reference sequence). The CDR3 has 14 amino acids. Trimming left V 8 bases short and J 0 bases short, with 13 bases between. CDR3 sequence reads: CASGRRGNQETQYF. The CDR3 coding sequence is TGTGCCAGCGGCCGAAGAGGGAACCAAGAGACCCAGTACTTC.

The chain links TRBV9 to TRBJ2-1; D is perhaps TRBD1 (6 bases). The CDR3 spans 15 residues. The V end lost 1 base, the J end lost 2 bases, and 10 bases lay between the germline ends. In germline, CDR1 is SGDLS, CDR2 YYNGEE. CDR3 nucleotide sequence: TGTGCCAGCAGCGTAAACAGGGAACCCTACAATGAGCAGTTCTTC. Its translation is CASSVNREPYNEQFF.

This sequence joins TRBV9 and TRBJ1-4; TRBD1 is a possible D gene (6 bases). The germline V gene has CDR1 SGDLS and CDR2 YYNGEE. Trimming pared 3 bases from V and 8 bases from J, leaving 14 bases between. This CDR3 has 14 amino acids. The CDR3 DNA is TGTGCCAGCAGCGGCTCAGGGGCGCGCGAAAAACTGTTTTTT. It translates to CASSGSGAREKLFF.